This entry describes one T cell receptor (beta chain). The antigen remains undetermined. Germline-derived CDR1 and CDR2 are KGHSH and LQKENI. Trimming cost V 2 bases and J 6 bases; bases outside gene matches: 6. This CDR3 is built from 15 residues. This record comes from a study of shared clonotypes between healthy human individuals. Assay used: immunoSEQ multiplex PCR; TCRdb lists only in-frame clones, some missing. This sample has over a million clones, with about 77% found just once. The authors divided CD4+ cells into CD45RA+ naive and CD45RA-negative memory subsets. Study-wide results and caveats: Rarefaction exposed incomplete sorted-subset sequencing despite large depth.

Sequenced input: memory CD4+ T cells sorted from blood. Subset denoted: CD45RA-negative fraction. V gene TRBV18 combines with J gene TRBJ2-2; 7 bases match TRBD2. The source is a man younger than 35 in good health. The chain's CDR3 is CASSPMASGAGELFF. DNA for the CDR3: TGTGCCAGCTCACCAATGGCCAGCGGGGCCGGGGAGCTGTTTTTT.